The 29 T cell receptor beta chains reported below all come from one sample, sequenced in a study of blood T cell repertoires in COVID-19. Assay: immunoSEQ multiplex PCR; the TCRdb copy retains only in-frame clones and omits some. The table has 400,000 or so clones, around 89% seen once. The sequenced sample consisted of PBMCs or T cells enriched from blood (not recorded which). The source is a man younger than 40 who had recovered from COVID-19.

The chain combines TRBV28 with TRBJ2-7, with D maybe TRBD1 (5 bases). The CDR3 consists of 14 residues. Trimming stripped 3 bases from V and 6 bases from J, with 15 bases between. Germline loops: CDR1 MDHEN, CDR2 SYDVKM. CDR3 bases: TGTGCCAGCAGTTTTCAGGGCTTTTCCGTCGAGCAGTACTTC. Protein: CASSFQGFSVEQYF.

The CDR3 DNA reads TGTGCCACCAGTGCCGGGGTATTGGAAAATGAGCAGTTCTTC. Its translation is CATSAGVLENEQFF. V is TRBV24-1 and J is TRBJ2-1; a weak D match, TRBD2 (5 bases). Between the trimmed V and J ends, which lost 5 bases and 7 bases, there was a span of 14 bases. Germline V lookup: CDR1 KGHDR, CDR2 SFDVKD. This CDR3 contains 14 residues.

The CDR3 region has the DNA TGTGCCAGCAGTTTAACCCCACCGGGACTACTTAGCTACGAGCAGTACTTC. This codes for CASSLTPPGLLSYEQYF. This rearrangement joins TRBV27 to TRBJ2-7; 7 nucleotides line up with TRBD2. CDR3 size: 17 residues. V shed 2 bases and J 3 bases; nucleotides not matched to a gene: 13. Germline V gene lookup returns CDR1 MNHEY and CDR2 SMNVEV (reference sequence).

V usage is TRBV19 and J usage is TRBJ1-1; no firm D call. The CDR3 runs 15 residues. The V and J ends lost 7 bases and 0 bases respectively, with 15 bases between them. Germline CDR1 LNHDA, CDR2 SQIVND (reference sequence). Written as DNA, the CDR3 is TGTGCCAGTACCCCGGGGATGGGCATGAACACTGAAGCTTTCTTT. It codes for CASTPGMGMNTEAFF.

V is TRBV3-1 (or the pseudogene TRBV3-2) and J is TRBJ2-5, with TRBD2 matching over 12 bases. Unmatched junction bases numbered 8, after V lost 8 bases and J lost 7 bases. The germline gives CDR1 LGHDT, CDR2 YNNKEL (reference sequence). The CDR3 loop spans 14 amino acids. The CDR3 DNA follows: TGTGCCAGCGCAAGACTAGCGGGAGAGGGGACCCAGTACTTC. This codes for CASARLAGEGTQYF.

This sequence joins TRBV29-1 and TRBJ2-7; D gene uncertain. V lost 0 bases and J 3 bases, leaving 15 bases between the germline ends. The CDR3 has 15 residues. The V gene's germline CDR1 is SQVTM and CDR2 ANQGSEA. CDR3 sequence reads: CSVEDRGDTYYEQYF. The CDR3 DNA reads as TGCAGCGTTGAAGATCGAGGTGATACCTACTACGAGCAGTACTTC.

The chain is built from TRBV28 and TRBJ1-5, with D possibly TRBD1 on 5 matching bases. V was cut by 8 bases and J by 8 bases, with 22 bases left in between. Germline V CDR1 and CDR2: MDHEN, SYDVKM. This CDR3 has 15 residues. The CDR3 region has the DNA TGTGCCAGCGAACGCCCGACAGTACTGGGAAAGCCCCAGCATTTT. Amino acid sequence: CASERPTVLGKPQHF.

This sequence joins TRBV13 and TRBJ2-7; D gene unclear. Trimming left V 3 bases short and J 4 bases short, with 16 bases between. The CDR3 sequence is 15 residues long. Germline V gene data show CDR1 as PRHDT and CDR2 as FYEKMQ (reference sequence). CDR3 sequence: CASSLSPAGLYEQYF. The CDR3 nucleotides are TGTGCCAGCAGCTTGTCCCCGGCAGGCCTTTACGAGCAGTACTTC.

A remark on this clone: Other DNA sequences in this sample translate to the same CDR3. V and J are TRBV6-5 and TRBJ1-5; D not certain. CDR1 and CDR2 (germline): MNHEY, SVGAGI. The CDR3 has 13 residues. Trimming removed 5 bases from V and 2 bases from J, with 7 bases in between. CDR3 amino acids: CASSPGGNQPQHF. CDR3 coding DNA: TGTGCCAGCAGTCCCGGGGGCAATCAGCCCCAGCATTTT.

The CDR3 nucleotides are TGTGCCAGTAGTATGACTAGCGGGAGCTCCTACAATGAGCAGTTCTTC. It encodes CASSMTSGSSYNEQFF. J is TRBJ2-1 and V is TRBV19; 12 bases line up with TRBD2. Trimming took 3 bases from V and 0 from J; bases not matched to a gene: 0. Per the germline V gene, CDR1 is LNHDA and CDR2 is SQIVND (reference sequence). The CDR3 loop spans 16 amino acids.

This clone was detected only a few times. The J gene is TRBJ1-2, the V gene TRBV5-1; no clear D. The germline V and J ends were trimmed by 7 bases and 0 bases, with 13 bases remaining between them. This CDR3 region has 14 residues. The germline V gene encodes CDR1 SGHRS and CDR2 YFSETQ. CDR3 coding DNA: TGCGCCAGCCCAAAAGTTGCAGCTAACTATGGCTACACCTTC. The encoded protein is CASPKVAANYGYTF.

This rearrangement joins TRBV7-8 to TRBJ2-7; TRBD2 agrees at 7 bases. Unmatched junction bases numbered 9, after V lost 5 bases and J lost 2 bases. The CDR3 contains 15 residues. Looked up from germline, CDR1 is SGHVS and CDR2 is FQNEAQ. The CDR3 bases are TGTGCCAGCAGCCAGGGACTAACCAACGCCTACGAGCAGTACTTC. This encodes CASSQGLTNAYEQYF.

The chain uses TRBV2 and TRBJ1-1; D remains ambiguous. Germline V gives CDR1 SNHLY, CDR2 FYNNEI. V lost 9 bases and J lost 1, with 6 bases in between. CDR3 length: 11 amino acids. CDR3 residues: CASDKNTEAFF. DNA for the CDR3: TGTGCCAGTGACAAGAACACTGAAGCTTTCTTT.

CDR3 bases: TGTGCCAGCAGTTTAGGAGTTGACTATGGCTACACCTTC. Translating it yields CASSLGVDYGYTF. This chain joins TRBV12-3 or TRBV12-4 and TRBJ1-2, with D unresolved. CDR3 length equals 13 residues. Trimming removed 1 base from V and 3 bases from J, with 6 bases in between.

This chain joins TRBV7-2 and TRBJ2-1, with 8 positions matching TRBD2. The germline V gene encodes CDR1 SGHTA and CDR2 FQGNSA. V shed 5 bases and J 1 base; nucleotides not matched to a gene: 10. The CDR3 spans 17 residues. CDR3 DNA: TGTGCCAGCAGCCCTAACCTAGCGGGCGGTTCCTACAATGAGCAGTTCTTC. Residues: CASSPNLAGGSYNEQFF.

This clone has just one count. The rearrangement uses TRBV6-6 and TRBJ2-7, with TRBD2 matching 15 bases. The CDR3 length is 13 residues. Germline assignment: CDR1 MNHNY and CDR2 SVGAGI (reference sequence). Trimming removed 10 bases from V and 6 bases from J; junction bases left unmatched: 4. The CDR3: CATGTSGRSEQYF. The CDR3 nucleotides read TGTGCCACCGGGACTAGCGGGAGGAGCGAGCAGTACTTC.

The CDR3 DNA sequence: TGTGCCAGCAGCCAATCCGGGACTAGCGGGAGGGCCTCCGGGGAGCTGTTTTTT. As protein: CASSQSGTSGRASGELFF. The rearrangement joins TRBV4-2 to TRBJ2-2; 16 bases align to TRBD2. The CDR3 has 18 residues. J gave up 6 bases and V 2 bases, and 6 bases lay outside the gene matches. Germline lookup yields CDR1 LGHNA and CDR2 YNFKEQ.

This chain connects TRBV7-2 to TRBJ1-1; 7 positions match TRBD1. Looked up from germline, CDR1 is SGHTA and CDR2 is FQGNSA. With V trimmed by 1 base and J by 2 bases, 7 bases remained unmatched. There are 16 residues in the CDR3. In nucleotides, the CDR3 is TGTGCCAGCAGCTTAGATGACGGGACAGTTAACACTGAAGCTTTCTTT. Translated, it gives CASSLDDGTVNTEAFF.

J is TRBJ1-5 and V is TRBV24-1; D remains ambiguous. The CDR3 is made up of 14 amino acids. Per the germline V gene, CDR1 is KGHDR and CDR2 is SFDVKD. The V gene lost 3 bases and the J gene lost 7 bases, with 12 bases spanning the gap. The CDR3 is CATSDLPGRQPQHF. The CDR3 DNA reads TGTGCCACCAGTGATCTCCCTGGGAGGCAGCCCCAGCATTTT.

The chain joins TRBV27 to TRBJ2-2; a possible D gene is TRBD2 (5 bases). The CDR3 has 14 amino acids. Trimming took off 4 bases at V and 5 bases at J, with 11 bases between the two ends. Germline values: CDR1 MNHEY, CDR2 SMNVEV (reference sequence). CDR3 sequence (DNA): TGTGCCAGCAGTTGGGGAGTGAGTACCGGGGAGCTGTTTTTT. Amino acid sequence: CASSWGVSTGELFF.

The chain carries TRBV5-1 and TRBJ2-1, with 13 positions matching TRBD2. Per germline, CDR1 SGHRS and CDR2 YFSETQ. Unmatched junction bases numbered 10, after V lost 2 bases and J lost 8 bases. The CDR3 spans 17 residues. The CDR3 loop is CASSFTLAGGLFDEQFF. The CDR3 DNA follows: TGCGCCAGCAGCTTTACACTAGCGGGAGGGTTGTTCGATGAGCAGTTCTTC.

The chain has TRBV28 and TRBJ2-2; tentative D call: TRBD2 (5 bases). The germline CDR1 and CDR2 sequences are MDHEN and SYDVKM. This CDR3 has 15 residues. With 6 bases removed from V and 5 bases from J, the gap between germline ends came to 16 bases. The CDR3 here is CASSRTRVSTGELFF. The CDR3 DNA sequence: TGTGCCAGCAGCCGGACTCGAGTCTCGACCGGGGAGCTGTTTTTT.

The genes are TRBV19 and TRBJ2-7; the match to TRBD1 covers 9 bases. This CDR3 has 15 amino acids. Germline assignment: CDR1 LNHDA and CDR2 SQIVND (reference sequence). V was pared by 1 base and J by 3 bases, with 4 bases of the junction left unmatched. The CDR3 loop reads CASSIVPGQGYEQYF. Written as DNA, the CDR3 is TGTGCCAGTAGTATAGTCCCGGGACAGGGCTACGAGCAGTACTTC.

V is TRBV27 and J is TRBJ2-5, with 7 bases aligning to TRBD1. The CDR3 runs 15 residues. V gave up 2 bases and J gave up 5 bases; unmatched junction bases: 8. Germline V gene sequence: CDR1 MNHEY, CDR2 SMNVEV (reference sequence). The CDR3 protein is CASSLVGTVLETQYF. Here the CDR3 DNA reads TGTGCCAGCAGTTTAGTTGGGACAGTCCTTGAGACCCAGTACTTC.

The chain recombines TRBV9 with TRBJ2-2; 11 bases are shared with TRBD2. This CDR3 comprises 16 residues. V was pared by 0 bases and J by 6 bases, with 4 bases of the junction left unmatched. Looked up from germline, CDR1 is SGDLS and CDR2 is YYNGEE. CDR3 nucleotide sequence: TGTGCCAGCAGCGTAGAGCTAGCGGGAGGACCCGGGGAGCTGTTTTTT. As protein: CASSVELAGGPGELFF.

The V and J genes are TRBV27 and TRBJ1-2; D not resolved. CDR3 size: 14 residues. The V end was cut by 7 bases, the J end by 8 bases, with 20 bases between. Looked up from germline, CDR1 is MNHEY and CDR2 is SMNVEV (reference sequence). The CDR3 nucleotides read TGTGCCAGCACCACATACCGGGAATTCGGAGGCTACACCTTC. Its protein is CASTTYREFGGYTF.

V is TRBV4-1 and J is TRBJ2-2, with 7 bases fitting TRBD1. The germline CDR1 and CDR2 sequences are MGHRA and YSYEKL. This CDR3 contains 18 residues. J lost 0 bases, V lost 3 bases, and 10 bases had no gene match. The DNA for the CDR3 is TGCGCCAGCAGCCACTTCCGGGACAGCCGACCGAACACCGGGGAGCTGTTTTTT. This gives the protein CASSHFRDSRPNTGELFF.

The J gene is TRBJ2-2, the V gene TRBV24-1; D perhaps matches TRBD1 (6 bases). Germline CDR1 reads KGHDR; CDR2 reads SFDVKD. Between the trimmed V and J ends, which lost 6 bases and 6 bases, there was a span of 13 bases. There are 14 residues in the CDR3. The CDR3 nucleotides read TGTGCCACCAGTCGGGGACATTTGGCCGGGGAGCTGTTTTTT. It is translated as CATSRGHLAGELFF.

The rearrangement links TRBV6-6 to TRBJ1-5, with 11 bases identical to TRBD1. V was clipped by 6 bases and J by 0 bases; unmatched bases: 4. From germline, CDR1 is MNHNY and CDR2 SVGAGI (reference sequence). This CDR3 spans 16 amino acids. CDR3 amino acids: CASRAGTGGSNQPQHF. DNA of the CDR3: TGTGCCAGCAGGGCCGGGACAGGGGGTAGCAATCAGCCCCAGCATTTT.